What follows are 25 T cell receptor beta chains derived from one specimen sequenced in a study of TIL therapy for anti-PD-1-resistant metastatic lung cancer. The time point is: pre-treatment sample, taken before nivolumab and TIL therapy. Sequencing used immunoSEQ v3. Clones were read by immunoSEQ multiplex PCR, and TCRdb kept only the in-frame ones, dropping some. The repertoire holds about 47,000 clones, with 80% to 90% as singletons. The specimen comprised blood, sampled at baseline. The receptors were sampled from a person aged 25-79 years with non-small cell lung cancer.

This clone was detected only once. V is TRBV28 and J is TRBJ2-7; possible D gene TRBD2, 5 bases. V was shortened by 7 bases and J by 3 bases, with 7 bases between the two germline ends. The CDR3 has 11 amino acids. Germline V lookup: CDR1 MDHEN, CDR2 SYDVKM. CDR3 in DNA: TGTGCCAGCAATGAGGGCTACGAGCAGTACTTC. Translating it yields CASNEGYEQYF.

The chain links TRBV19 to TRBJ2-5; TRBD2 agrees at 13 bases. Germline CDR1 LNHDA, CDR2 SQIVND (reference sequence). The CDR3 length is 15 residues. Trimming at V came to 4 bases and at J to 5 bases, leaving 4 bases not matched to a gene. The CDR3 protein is CASSRRTSGSETQYF. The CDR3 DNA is TGTGCCAGTAGTAGACGGACTAGCGGGAGTGAGACCCAGTACTTC.

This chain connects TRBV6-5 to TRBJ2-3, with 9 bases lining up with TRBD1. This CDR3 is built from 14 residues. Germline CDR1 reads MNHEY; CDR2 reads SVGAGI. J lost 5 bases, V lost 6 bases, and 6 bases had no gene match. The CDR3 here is CASSRDREVDTQYF. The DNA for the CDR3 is TGTGCCAGCAGCAGGGACAGGGAGGTAGATACGCAGTATTTT.

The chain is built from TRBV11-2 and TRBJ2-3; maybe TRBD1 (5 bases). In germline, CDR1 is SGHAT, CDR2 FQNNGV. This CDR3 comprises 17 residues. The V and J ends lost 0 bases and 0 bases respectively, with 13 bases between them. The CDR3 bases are TGTGCCAGCAGCTTAGATTCCACAGGACGAAGCACAGATACGCAGTATTTT. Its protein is CASSLDSTGRSTDTQYF.

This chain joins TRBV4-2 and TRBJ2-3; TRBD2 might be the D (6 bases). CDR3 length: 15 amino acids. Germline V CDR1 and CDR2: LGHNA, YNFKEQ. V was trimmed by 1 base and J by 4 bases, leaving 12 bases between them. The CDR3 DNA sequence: TGTGCCAGCAGCCAAGGCTCCACTAGCTCAGATACGCAGTATTTT. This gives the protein CASSQGSTSSDTQYF.

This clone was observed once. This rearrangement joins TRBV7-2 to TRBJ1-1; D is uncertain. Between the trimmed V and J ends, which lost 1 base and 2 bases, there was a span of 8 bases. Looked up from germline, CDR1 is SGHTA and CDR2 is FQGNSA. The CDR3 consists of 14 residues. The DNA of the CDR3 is TGTGCCAGCAGCTTAGGATACACCAACACTGAAGCTTTCTTT. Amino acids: CASSLGYTNTEAFF.

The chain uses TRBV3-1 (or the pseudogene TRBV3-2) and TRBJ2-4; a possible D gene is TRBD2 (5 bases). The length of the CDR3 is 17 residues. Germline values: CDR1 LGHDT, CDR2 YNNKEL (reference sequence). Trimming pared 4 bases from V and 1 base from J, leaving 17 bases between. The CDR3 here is CASSLSTGNRAKNIQYF. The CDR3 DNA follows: TGTGCCAGCAGCCTAAGTACCGGGAACCGGGCCAAAAACATTCAGTACTTC.

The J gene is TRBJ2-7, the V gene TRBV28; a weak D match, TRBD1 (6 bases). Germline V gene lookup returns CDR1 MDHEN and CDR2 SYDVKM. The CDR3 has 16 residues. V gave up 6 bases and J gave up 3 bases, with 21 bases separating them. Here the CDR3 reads CASRHNLDRSFYEQYF. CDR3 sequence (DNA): TGTGCCAGCAGACATAATCTAGACAGGTCCTTCTACGAGCAGTACTTC.

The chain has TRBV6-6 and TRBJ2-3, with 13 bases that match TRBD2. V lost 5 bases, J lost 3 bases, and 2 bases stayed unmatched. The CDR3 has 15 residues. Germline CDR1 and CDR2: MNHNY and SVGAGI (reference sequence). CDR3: CASSQTSGGTDTQYF. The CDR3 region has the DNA TGTGCCAGCAGTCAGACTAGCGGGGGGACAGATACGCAGTATTTT.

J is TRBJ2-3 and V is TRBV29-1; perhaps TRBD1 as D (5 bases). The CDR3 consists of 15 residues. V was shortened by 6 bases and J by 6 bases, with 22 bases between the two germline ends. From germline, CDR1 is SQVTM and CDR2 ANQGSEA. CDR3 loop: CSVTPISQGLDTQYF. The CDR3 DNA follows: TGCAGCGTCACCCCGATCTCGCAGGGTCTTGATACGCAGTATTTT.

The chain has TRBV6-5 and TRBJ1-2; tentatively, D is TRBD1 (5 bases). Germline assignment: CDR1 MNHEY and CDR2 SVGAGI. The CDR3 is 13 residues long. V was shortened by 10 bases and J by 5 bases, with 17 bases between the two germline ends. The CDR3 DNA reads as TGTGCCACATCAGGGTATCCCCTTTATGGCTACACCTTC. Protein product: CATSGYPLYGYTF.

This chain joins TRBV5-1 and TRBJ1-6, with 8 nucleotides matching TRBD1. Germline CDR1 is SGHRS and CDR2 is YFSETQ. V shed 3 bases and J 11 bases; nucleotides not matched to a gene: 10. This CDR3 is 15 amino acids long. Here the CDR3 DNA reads TGCGCCAGCAGCTCCATGGGGACAGGAGAAACACCCCTCCACTTT. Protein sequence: CASSSMGTGETPLHF. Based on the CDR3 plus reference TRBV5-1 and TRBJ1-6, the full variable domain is KAGVTQTPRYLIKTRGQQVTLSCSPISGHRSVSWYQQTPGQGLQFLFEYFSETQRNKGNFPGRFSGRQFSNSRSEMNVSTLELGDSALYLCASSSMGTGETPLHFGNGTRLTVT.

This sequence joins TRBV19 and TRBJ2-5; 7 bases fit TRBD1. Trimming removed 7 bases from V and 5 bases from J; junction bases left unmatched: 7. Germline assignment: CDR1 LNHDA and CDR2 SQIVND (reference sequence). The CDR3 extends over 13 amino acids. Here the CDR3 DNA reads TGTGCCAGTAAGAGCAGGGGGTTCGAGACCCAGTACTTC. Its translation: CASKSRGFETQYF.

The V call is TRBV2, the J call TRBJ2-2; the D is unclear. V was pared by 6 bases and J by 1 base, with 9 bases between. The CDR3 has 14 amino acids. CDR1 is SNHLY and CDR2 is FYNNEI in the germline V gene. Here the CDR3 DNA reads TGTGCCAGCAGGTGGGAAGAGAACACCGGGGAGCTGTTTTTT. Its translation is CASRWEENTGELFF.

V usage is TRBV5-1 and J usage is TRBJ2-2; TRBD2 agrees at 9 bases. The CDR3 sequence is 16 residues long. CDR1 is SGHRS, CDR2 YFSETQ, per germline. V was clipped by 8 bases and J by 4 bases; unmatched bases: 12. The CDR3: CASRGGAVGSTGELFF. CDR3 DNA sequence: TGCGCCAGTCGCGGGGGGGCCGTTGGGAGCACCGGGGAGCTGTTTTTT.

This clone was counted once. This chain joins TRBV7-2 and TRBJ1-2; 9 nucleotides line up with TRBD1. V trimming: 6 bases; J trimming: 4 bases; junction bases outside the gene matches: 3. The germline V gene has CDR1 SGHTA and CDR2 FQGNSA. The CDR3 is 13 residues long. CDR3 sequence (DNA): TGTGCCAGCAGGCCGGGACAGGGCTATGGCTACACCTTC. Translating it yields CASRPGQGYGYTF.

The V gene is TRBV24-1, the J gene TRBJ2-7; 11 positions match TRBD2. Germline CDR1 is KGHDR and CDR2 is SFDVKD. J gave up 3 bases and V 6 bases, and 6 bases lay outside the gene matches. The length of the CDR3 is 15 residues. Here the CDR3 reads CATSSTSGSVYEQYF. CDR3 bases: TGTGCCACCAGTTCCACTAGCGGGAGTGTCTACGAGCAGTACTTC.

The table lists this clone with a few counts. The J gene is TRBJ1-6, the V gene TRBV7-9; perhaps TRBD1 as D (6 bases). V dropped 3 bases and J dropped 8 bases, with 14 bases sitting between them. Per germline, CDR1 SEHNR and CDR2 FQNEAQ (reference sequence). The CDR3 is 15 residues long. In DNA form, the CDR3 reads TGTGCCAGCAGCTTTTTAGTTACAGGGCATTCACCCCTCCACTTT. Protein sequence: CASSFLVTGHSPLHF. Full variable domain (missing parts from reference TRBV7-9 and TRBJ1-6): DTGVSQNPRHKITKRGQNVTFRCDPISEHNRLYWYRQTLGQGPEFLTYFQNEAQLEKSRLLSDRFSAERPKGSFSTLEIQRTEQGDSAMYLCASSFLVTGHSPLHFGNGTRLTVT.

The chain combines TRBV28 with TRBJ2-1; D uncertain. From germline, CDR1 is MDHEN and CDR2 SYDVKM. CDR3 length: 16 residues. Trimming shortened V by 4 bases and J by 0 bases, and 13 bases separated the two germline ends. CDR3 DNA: TGTGCCAGCAGTTCCCCCCCCAGAAGCTCCTACAATGAGCAGTTCTTC. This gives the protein CASSSPPRSSYNEQFF.

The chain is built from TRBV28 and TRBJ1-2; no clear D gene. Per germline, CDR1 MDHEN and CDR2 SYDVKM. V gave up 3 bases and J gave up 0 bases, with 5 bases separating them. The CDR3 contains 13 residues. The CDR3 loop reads CASSFGPNYGYTF. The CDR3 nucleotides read TGTGCCAGCAGTTTTGGCCCTAACTATGGCTACACCTTC.

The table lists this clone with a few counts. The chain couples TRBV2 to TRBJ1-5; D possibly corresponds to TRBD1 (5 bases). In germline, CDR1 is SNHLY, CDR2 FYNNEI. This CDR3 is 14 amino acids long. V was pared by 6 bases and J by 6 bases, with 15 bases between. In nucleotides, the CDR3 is TGTGCCAGCAGATCAGGGTTGCTCGGTCAGCCCCAGCATTTT. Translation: CASRSGLLGQPQHF.

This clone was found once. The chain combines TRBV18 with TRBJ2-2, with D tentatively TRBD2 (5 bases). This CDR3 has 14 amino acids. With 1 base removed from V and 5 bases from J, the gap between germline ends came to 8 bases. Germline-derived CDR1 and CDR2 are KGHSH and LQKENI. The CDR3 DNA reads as TGTGCCAGCTCACCACGCCGGGAAACCGGGGAGCTGTTTTTT. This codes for CASSPRRETGELFF.

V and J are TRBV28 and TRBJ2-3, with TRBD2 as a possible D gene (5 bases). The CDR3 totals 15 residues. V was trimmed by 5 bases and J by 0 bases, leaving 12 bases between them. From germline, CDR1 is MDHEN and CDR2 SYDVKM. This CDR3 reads CASSRADSSTDTQYF. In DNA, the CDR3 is TGTGCCAGCAGTAGAGCGGACTCTAGCACAGATACGCAGTATTTT.

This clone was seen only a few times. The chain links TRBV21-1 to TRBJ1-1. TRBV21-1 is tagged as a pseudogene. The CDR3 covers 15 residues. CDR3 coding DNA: TGTGCCAGCAGCAACCCCCGACAGGTCCGGGGGATGGCTTTCTTT. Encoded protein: CASSNPRQVRGMAFF.

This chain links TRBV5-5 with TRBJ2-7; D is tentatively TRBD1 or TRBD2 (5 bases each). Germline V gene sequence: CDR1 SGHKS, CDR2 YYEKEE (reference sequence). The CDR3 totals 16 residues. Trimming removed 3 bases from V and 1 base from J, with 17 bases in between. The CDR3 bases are TGTGCCAGCAGCTCAAATCCGGGACCGAAGTCCTACGAGCAGTACTTC. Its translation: CASSSNPGPKSYEQYF.